The 4 T cell receptor beta chains presented below share a single source sample, sequenced in a study of CD8 T cells in ankylosing spondylitis. The study's findings and limits: A TCR beta motif of fewer than ten highly homologous variants appeared characteristic of ankylosing spondylitis blood.

From the 5' RACE reads, TCRdb called clonotypes with MiXCR, one entry per CDR3 protein. This table has about 440,000 distinct CDR3 sequences, over 15% appearing once. These TCRs' antigens remain unknown. Input material: blood, either unsorted or a sorted T cell fraction (not recorded which). The origin of the receptors is a male donor with ankylosing spondylitis.

The chain employs TRBV28 and TRBJ2-1; D is tentatively TRBD1 or TRBD2 (5 bases each). The ends were cut back, 2 bases at V and 9 bases at J, with 11 bases in the middle. The CDR3 extends over 13 amino acids. Germline V gives CDR1 MDHEN, CDR2 SYDVKM. CDR3 amino acids: CASSLMGVGEQFF. The CDR3 DNA reads as TGTGCCAGCAGTTTAATGGGGGTTGGTGAGCAGTTCTTC.

The chain uses TRBV11-2 and TRBJ1-5, with D perhaps TRBD1 (6 bases). The V gene lost 1 base and the J gene lost 6 bases, with 13 bases spanning the gap. Germline CDR1 reads SGHAT; CDR2 reads FQNNGV. The CDR3 contains 15 residues. CDR3: CASSLAGAPSQPQHF. CDR3 DNA: TGTGCCAGCAGCTTAGCAGGGGCTCCCAGTCAGCCCCAGCATTTT.

This clonotype was seen at least ten times. J is TRBJ2-2 and V is TRBV5-1, with D perhaps given as TRBD1 or TRBD2 (5 bases each). The V and J ends lost 4 bases and 0 bases respectively, with 13 bases between them. The CDR3 has 16 amino acids. CDR1 and CDR2 (germline): SGHRS, YFSETQ. For the CDR3, the DNA is TGCGCCAGCAGCGTCCCCGGGACGGCGAACACCGGGGAGCTGTTTTTT. Translation gives CASSVPGTANTGELFF. Variable domain in full (rest from reference TRBV5-1 and TRBJ2-2): KAGVTQTPRYLIKTRGQQVTLSCSPISGHRSVSWYQQTPGQGLQFLFEYFSETQRNKGNFPGRFSGRQFSNSRSEMNVSTLELGDSALYLCASSVPGTANTGELFFGEGSRLTVL.

The CDR3 spells CASSQDLTGGAGYTF. CDR3 bases: TGTGCCAGCAGCCAAGATCTTACAGGGGGCGCGGGCTACACCTTC. The rearrangement links TRBV4-2 to TRBJ1-2, with 9 nucleotides matching TRBD1. The CDR3 contains 15 residues. The junction had 7 bases not matched to a gene; V was cut back by 0 bases and J by 8 bases. Per the germline V gene, CDR1 is LGHNA and CDR2 is YNFKEQ.